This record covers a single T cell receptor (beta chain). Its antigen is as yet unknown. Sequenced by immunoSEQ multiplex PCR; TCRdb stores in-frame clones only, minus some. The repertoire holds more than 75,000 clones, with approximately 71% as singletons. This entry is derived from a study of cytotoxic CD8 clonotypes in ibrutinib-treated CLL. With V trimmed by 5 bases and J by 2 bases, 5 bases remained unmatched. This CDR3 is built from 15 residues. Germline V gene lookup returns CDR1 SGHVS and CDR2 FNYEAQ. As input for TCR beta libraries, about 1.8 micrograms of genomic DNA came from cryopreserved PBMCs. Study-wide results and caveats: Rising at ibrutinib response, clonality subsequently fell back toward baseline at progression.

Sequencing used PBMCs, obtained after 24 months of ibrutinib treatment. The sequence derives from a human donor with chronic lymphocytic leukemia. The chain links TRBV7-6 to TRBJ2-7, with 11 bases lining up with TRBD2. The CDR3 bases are TGTGCCAGCAGCCCTGGGACTAGCGGTACCTACGAGCAGTACTTC. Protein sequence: CASSPGTSGTYEQYF.